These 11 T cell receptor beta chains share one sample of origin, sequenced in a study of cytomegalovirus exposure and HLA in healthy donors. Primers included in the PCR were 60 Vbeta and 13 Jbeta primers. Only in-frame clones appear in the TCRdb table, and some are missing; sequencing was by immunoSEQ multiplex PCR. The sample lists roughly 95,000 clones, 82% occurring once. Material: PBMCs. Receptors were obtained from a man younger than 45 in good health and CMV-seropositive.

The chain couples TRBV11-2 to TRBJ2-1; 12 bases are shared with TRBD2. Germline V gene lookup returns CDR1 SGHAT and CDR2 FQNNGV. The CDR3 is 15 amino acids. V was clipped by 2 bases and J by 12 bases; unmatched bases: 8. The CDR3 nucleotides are TGTGCCAGCAGCTTATCTAGCGGGAGGGCCGGGGGGCAGTTCTTC. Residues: CASSLSSGRAGGQFF.

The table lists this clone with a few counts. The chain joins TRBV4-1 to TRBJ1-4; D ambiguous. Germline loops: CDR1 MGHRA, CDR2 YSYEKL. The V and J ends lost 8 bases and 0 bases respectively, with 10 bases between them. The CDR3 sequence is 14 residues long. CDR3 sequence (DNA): TGCGCCAGCCGTCGAGCTGCAACTAATGAAAAACTGTTTTTT. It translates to CASRRAATNEKLFF.

The chain's CDR3 is CASGGRGAEQFF. CDR3 sequence (DNA): TGTGCCAGCGGCGGGCGGGGGGCGGAGCAGTTCTTC. The chain employs TRBV11-3 and TRBJ2-1; TRBD2 matches 8 bases. The CDR3 consists of 12 residues. Germline V CDR1 and CDR2: SGHNT, YENEEA. With 8 bases clipped from V and 10 bases from J, the junction kept 7 bases outside the gene matches.

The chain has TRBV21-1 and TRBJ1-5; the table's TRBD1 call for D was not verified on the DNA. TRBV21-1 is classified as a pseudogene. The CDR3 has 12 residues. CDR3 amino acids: CASSTQDRPQHF. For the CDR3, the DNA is TGTGCCAGCAGCACTCAGGACAGACCCCAGCATTTT.

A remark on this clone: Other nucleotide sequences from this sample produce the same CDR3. DNA of the CDR3: TGTGCCTGGAGTCCACCCGCCAGTATCCCCTACGAGCAGTACTTC. Its protein product is CAWSPPASIPYEQYF. The genes are TRBV30 and TRBJ2-7; no definite D call. The length of the CDR3 is 15 residues. The germline V and J ends were trimmed by 2 bases and 2 bases, with 16 bases remaining between them. Per the germline V gene, CDR1 is GTSNPN and CDR2 is SVGIG (reference sequence).

CDR3: CASSYSRGLSADTQYF. The CDR3 DNA sequence: TGTGCCAGCAGTTACTCGAGAGGCCTGAGCGCAGATACGCAGTATTTT. This chain joins TRBV6-5 and TRBJ2-3; D is undetermined. Per the germline V gene, CDR1 is MNHEY and CDR2 is SVGAGI. The CDR3 loop spans 16 amino acids. The V and J ends lost 0 bases and 4 bases respectively, with 14 bases between them.

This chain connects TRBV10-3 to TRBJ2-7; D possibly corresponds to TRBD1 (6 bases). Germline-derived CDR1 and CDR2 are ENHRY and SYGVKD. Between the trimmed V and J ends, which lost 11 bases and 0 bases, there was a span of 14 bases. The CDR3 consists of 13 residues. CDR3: CAARQASSYEQYF. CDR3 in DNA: TGTGCCGCACGACAGGCGAGCTCCTACGAGCAGTACTTC.

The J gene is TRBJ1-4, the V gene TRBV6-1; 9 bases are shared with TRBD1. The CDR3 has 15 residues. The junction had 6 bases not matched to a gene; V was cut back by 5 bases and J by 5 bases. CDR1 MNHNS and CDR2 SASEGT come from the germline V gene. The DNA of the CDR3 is TGTGCCAGCAGTAGGACAGGGGCTTCGAATGAAAAACTGTTTTTT. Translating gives CASSRTGASNEKLFF.

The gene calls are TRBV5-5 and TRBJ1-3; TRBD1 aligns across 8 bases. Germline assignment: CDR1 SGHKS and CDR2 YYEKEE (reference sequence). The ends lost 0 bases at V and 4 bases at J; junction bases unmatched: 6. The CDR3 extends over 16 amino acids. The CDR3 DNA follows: TGTGCCAGCAGCTTGGTGGACAGGGTTTCGGGAAACACCATATATTTT. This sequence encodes CASSLVDRVSGNTIYF.

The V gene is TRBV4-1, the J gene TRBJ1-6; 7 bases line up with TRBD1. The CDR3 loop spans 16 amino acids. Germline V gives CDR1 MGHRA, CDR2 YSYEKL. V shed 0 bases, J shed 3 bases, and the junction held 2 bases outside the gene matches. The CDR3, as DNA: TGCGCCAGCAGCCAAGATAACAGGGGCTATAATTCACCCCTCCACTTT. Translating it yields CASSQDNRGYNSPLHF.

The DNA of the CDR3 is TGTGCCAGCAGCTGGGGGGGGACTAAAGGGGATGAGCAGTTCTTC. This codes for CASSWGGTKGDEQFF. This chain uses TRBV9 with TRBJ2-1; 7 nucleotides match TRBD2. The CDR3 has 15 residues. Germline CDR1 is SGDLS and CDR2 is YYNGEE. The V and J ends lost 4 bases and 8 bases, in that order; junction bases with no gene match: 12.